Detailed here is one T cell receptor (beta chain). Its antigen is not identified. This entry belongs to a study of cytomegalovirus exposure and HLA in healthy donors. General study findings and limits: As was reported, the classifier diagnosed cytomegalovirus status with high specificity and sensitivity. Most sequenced TCRs were rare (though some public TCRs occurred in many donors). TCR beta chains numbering more than 150 were designated cytomegalovirus-associated. Among the CMV-associated chains, three were confirmed in vitro as specific for CMV antigens.

Clones were sequenced by immunoSEQ multiplex PCR, and TCRdb holds only the in-frame ones, with some missing. The sample yields about 88,000 clones, about 96% seen once. The CDR3 consists of 13 residues. Germline CDR1 SGHNT, CDR2 YENEEA. Trimming removed 5 bases from V and 6 bases from J, with 13 bases in between. The receptor was derived from a man aged 18 to 35 in good health and CMV-seronegative. Sequencing was performed on PBMCs. The chain has TRBV11-3 and TRBJ1-1; no clear D gene. The CDR3 DNA sequence: TGTGCCAGCAGCCCGCGGCTCTTAGCTGAAGCTTTCTTT. It codes for CASSPRLLAEAFF.